A selection of T cell receptor beta chains follows, all from one sample in a study of PD-L1 blockade in urothelial cancer. Clones were read by immunoSEQ multiplex PCR, and TCRdb kept only the in-frame ones, dropping some. The sample has roughly 50,000 clones; about 85% are singletons. The sequenced sample was PBMCs, obtained around atezolizumab (anti-PD-L1) treatment. The source of these receptors is an older man with urothelial cancer. CDR3s include the opening cysteine and the closing phenylalanine or tryptophan. The D gene is left open where the match is weak. Size is stated for part of the rows, as once, few or many counts, or as a class when the clone is expanded.

d_call | clone_size | j_call | cdr3_length | v_call | cdr3_nt | cdr3_aa
. | once | TRBJ2-4 | 12 | TRBV7-2 | TGTGCCAGCAGCCGGACTCCTGGGATTCAGTACTTC | CASSRTPGIQYF
TRBD2 | . | TRBJ2-7 | 14 | TRBV11-2 | TGTGCCAGCAGTCTAGCGGAGGGACTCTACGAGCAGTACTTC | CASSLAEGLYEQYF
. | . | TRBJ2-1 | 13 | TRBV29-1 | TGCAGCGCCGTAGTGGGAGGCCTAGGTGAGCAGTTCTTC | CSAVVGGLGEQFF
. | . | TRBJ2-3 | 13 | TRBV13 | TGTGCCAGCAGCTTAGTAGGAGCAGATACGCAGTATTTT | CASSLVGADTQYF
TRBD2 | . | TRBJ2-1 | 15 | TRBV6-5 | TGTGCCAGCAGTTCGAGCGGGAGCTCCTACAATGAGCAGTTCTTC | CASSSSGSSYNEQFF
. | . | TRBJ1-3 | 16 | TRBV25-1 | TGTGCCAGCAGTGAGGACAGACCGAGCTCTGGAAACACCATATATTTT | CASSEDRPSSGNTIYF
TRBD1 | . | TRBJ2-1 | 15 | TRBV19 | TGTGCCAGTAGTAGCAGTGGGGACAGTTACAATGAGCAGTTCTTC | CASSSSGDSYNEQFF
TRBD1 | . | TRBJ2-7 | 15 | TRBV27 | TGTGCCAGCAGCCCCGTACCGGACAGGGCGAGCGAGCAGTACTTC | CASSPVPDRASEQYF
. | . | TRBJ2-1 | 14 | TRBV6-6 | TGTGCCAGCAGAGGACTCCCCGCCTACAATGAGCAGTTCTTC | CASRGLPAYNEQFF
TRBD1 | once | TRBJ1-2 | 13 | TRBV14 | TGTGCCAGCAGCCCGGACAGGGCCCATGGCTACACCTTC | CASSPDRAHGYTF
. | . | TRBJ2-3 | 14 | TRBV10-3 | TGTGCCATCAGTGACTGGCGGGCCTCAGATACGCAGTATTTT | CAISDWRASDTQYF
. | . | TRBJ2-3 | 15 | TRBV4-1 | TGCGCCAGCAGCCAAGGAGGATACCGCACAGATACGCAGTATTTT | CASSQGGYRTDTQYF
. | . | TRBJ2-1 | 13 | TRBV25-1 | TGTGCCAGCAGTGAATCCGAGGGTTATGAGCAGTTCTTC | CASSESEGYEQFF
TRBD1 | few | TRBJ1-1 | 13 | TRBV10-1 | TGCGCCGGGGAGGACAGGGGGAACACTGAAGCTTTCTTT | CAGEDRGNTEAFF
. | . | TRBJ2-2 | 15 | TRBV5-5 | TGTGCCAGCAGCCTTCTTTCTAGTCGCACCGGGGAGCTGTTTTTT | CASSLLSSRTGELFF
. | . | TRBJ1-1 | 14 | TRBV2 | TGTGCCAGCAGGAAGATGGAGGGAAACACTGAAGCTTTCTTT | CASRKMEGNTEAFF
. | . | TRBJ1-1 | 14 | TRBV5-5 | TGTGCCAGCAGCTTGGATATCGGTAACACTGAAGCTTTCTTT | CASSLDIGNTEAFF
TRBD2 | . | TRBJ2-2 | 15 | TRBV5-6 | TGTGCCAGCAGTTTAGCGGGAGGTTTCACCGGGGAGCTGTTTTTT | CASSLAGGFTGELFF
. | . | TRBJ2-2 | 15 | TRBV21-1 | TGTGCCAGCAGCCTCCGATGGAGGTTCGCCGGGGAGCTGTTTTTT | CASSLRWRFAGELFF
TRBD2 | . | TRBJ2-3 | 21 | TRBV7-6 | TGTGCCAGCAGCGTACGACAGGGACTAGCGGGAGGCCACCTTAGCACAGATACGCAGTATTTT | CASSVRQGLAGGHLSTDTQYF
. | . | TRBJ2-1 | 12 | TRBV6-6 | TGTGCCAGCAGATCCCAGAACAATGAGCAGTTCTTC | CASRSQNNEQFF
. | . | TRBJ1-1 | 15 | TRBV9 | TGTGCCAGCAGCCCCAGCCCTACAGGGAACACTGAAGCTTTCTTT | CASSPSPTGNTEAFF
. | . | TRBJ2-1 | 17 | TRBV11-2 | TGTGCCAGCAGCTTAGGGTACCCCGCGAGCTCCTACAATGAGCAGTTCTTC | CASSLGYPASSYNEQFF
. | . | TRBJ2-2 | 14 | TRBV13 | TGTGCCAGCAGCTTCCAGGGCAACACCGGGGAGCTGTTTTTT | CASSFQGNTGELFF
TRBD1 | . | TRBJ2-7 | 14 | TRBV11-2 | TGTGCCAGCAGCTCGGGACAGGGAGTTGGCGAGCAGTACTTC | CASSSGQGVGEQYF
. | once | TRBJ1-1 | 14 | TRBV6-1 | TGTGCCAGCTTTAAGGGGCAGGGAAACACTGAAGCTTTCTTT | CASFKGQGNTEAFF
. | . | TRBJ2-1 | 15 | TRBV6-5 | TGTGCCAGCAGTTATGGGAAGGGGGGGTACAATGAGCAGTTCTTC | CASSYGKGGYNEQFF
TRBD1 | . | TRBJ2-2 | 17 | TRBV28 | TGTGCCAGCAAAAACCTAGCCGGGACAGGGATAGTCGGGGAGCTGTTTTTT | CASKNLAGTGIVGELFF
. | . | TRBJ1-4 | 17 | TRBV7-9 | TGTGCCAGCAGCCCCCCCGGGACACCAGCAACTAATGAAAAACTGTTTTTT | CASSPPGTPATNEKLFF
. | few | TRBJ2-5 | 13 | TRBV12-5 | TGTGCTAGTGGTTTGGGTGCGGGAGAGACCCAGTACTTC | CASGLGAGETQYF
. | . | TRBJ1-2 | 14 | TRBV5-4 | TGTGCCAGCAGCTCGCTTGGACAGCCCTATGGCTACACCTTC | CASSSLGQPYGYTF
. | . | TRBJ1-1 | 14 | TRBV18 | TGTGCCAGCTCACAAAAAAGGGGTGGCACTGAAGCTTTCTTT | CASSQKRGGTEAFF
. | few | TRBJ2-2 | 15 | TRBV5-1 | TGCGCCAGCAGCTTGGACCTGGGCGACACCGGGGAGCTGTTTTTT | CASSLDLGDTGELFF
. | . | TRBJ2-1 | 15 | TRBV5-4 | TGTGCCAGCAGCTTGGGGTACGGCTCCTACAATGAGCAGTTCTTC | CASSLGYGSYNEQFF
. | . | TRBJ2-5 | 15 | TRBV15 | TGTGCCACCAGCAGAAAGGGACTCGGGGAAGAGACCCAGTACTTC | CATSRKGLGEETQYF
. | . | TRBJ2-1 | 14 | TRBV5-1 | TGCGCCAGCAGCTTAGAGCCCCCCTACAATGAGCAGTTCTTC | CASSLEPPYNEQFF